The 27 T cell receptor beta chains in this list originate from one sample, sequenced in a study of cytomegalovirus exposure and HLA in healthy donors. The PCR was carried out with 60 Vbeta primers and 13 Jbeta primers. Sequenced by immunoSEQ multiplex PCR; TCRdb stores in-frame clones only, minus some. Found here are about 200,000 clones; the top ten clones hold 6.5%. The sequenced sample was PBMCs. These receptor sequences come from a young man in good health and CMV-seronegative.

Here the CDR3 DNA reads TGTGCCAGCAGTTCCGGGACTAGCGCCCGCAATGAGCAGTTCTTC. It translates to CASSSGTSARNEQFF. V usage is TRBV6-5 and J usage is TRBJ2-1, with 10 bases identical to TRBD2. The trim removed 4 bases at V and 6 bases at J, leaving 6 bases unmatched. The CDR3 is 15 amino acids. Germline CDR1 is MNHEY and CDR2 is SVGAGI.

The rearrangement uses TRBV14 and TRBJ1-2; D possibly corresponds to TRBD1 (6 bases). Trimming removed 1 base at V and 8 bases at J, with 20 bases between. Germline assignment: CDR1 SGHDN and CDR2 FVKESK. The CDR3 totals 16 residues. The CDR3 region is CASSQGAAVGGTGYTF. Here the CDR3 DNA reads TGTGCCAGCAGCCAAGGAGCCGCAGTAGGGGGAACAGGCTACACCTTC.

The genes are TRBV6-4 and TRBJ1-1; TRBD1 aligns across 8 bases. V gave up 2 bases and J gave up 3 bases; unmatched junction bases: 2. This CDR3 is built from 14 residues. CDR1 MRHNA and CDR2 SNTAGT come from the germline V gene. The chain's CDR3 is CASSDGTGDTEAFF. The CDR3 nucleotides are TGTGCCAGCAGTGACGGGACAGGCGACACTGAAGCTTTCTTT.

The chain couples TRBV19 to TRBJ1-2; D gene unclear. This CDR3 has 14 residues. Trimming took 6 bases from V and 4 from J, leaving 15 bases between them. Germline assignment: CDR1 LNHDA and CDR2 SQIVND (reference sequence). The CDR3 nucleotides are TGTGCCAGTAGAATCCCCGAAACTCGCTATGGCTACACCTTC. This sequence encodes CASRIPETRYGYTF.

J is TRBJ2-7 and V is TRBV28; D is undetermined. The CDR3 has 15 residues. CDR1 and CDR2 from the germline V gene are MDHEN and SYDVKM. Trimming left V 3 bases short and J 1 base short, with 13 bases between. The CDR3 sequence is CASSFQPGRSYEQYF. The CDR3 bases are TGTGCCAGCAGTTTCCAGCCAGGCCGATCCTACGAGCAGTACTTC. The variable domain in full, completed from reference TRBV28 and TRBJ2-7, reads DVKVTQSSRYLVKRTGEKVFLECVQDMDHENMFWYRQDPGLGLRLIYFSYDVKMKEKGDIPEGYSVSREKKERFSLILESASTNQTSMYLCASSFQPGRSYEQYFGPGTRLTVT.

The V and J genes are TRBV5-4 and TRBJ2-7; 8 bases are shared with TRBD2. V was pared by 1 base and J by 0 bases, with 3 bases of the junction left unmatched. The CDR3 totals 15 residues. Germline V gives CDR1 SGHNT, CDR2 YYREEE (reference sequence). The CDR3 is CASSLSSGASYEQYF. CDR3 sequence (DNA): TGTGCCAGCAGCTTGAGTAGCGGGGCCTCCTACGAGCAGTACTTC.

This chain joins TRBV6-5 and TRBJ1-5; D is perhaps TRBD1 (5 bases). CDR1 MNHEY and CDR2 SVGAGI come from the germline V gene. This CDR3 comprises 15 residues. V lost 6 bases and J 6 bases, leaving 18 bases between the germline ends. CDR3 bases: TGTGCCAGCAGGTCTATAGGGGTAAGAAGTCAGCCCCAGCATTTT. It encodes CASRSIGVRSQPQHF.

The chain is built from TRBV28 and TRBJ1-3; 7 bases align to TRBD1. The J segment lost 0 bases and the V segment lost 4 bases, leaving 3 bases of the junction unmatched. CDR1 is MDHEN and CDR2 is SYDVKM in the germline V gene. The CDR3 covers 15 residues. The CDR3 sequence: CASSSGTVSGNTIYF. The CDR3 DNA reads TGTGCCAGCAGTTCCGGGACAGTCTCTGGAAACACCATATATTTT. The full variable domain, completed using reference TRBV28 and TRBJ1-3, is DVKVTQSSRYLVKRTGEKVFLECVQDMDHENMFWYRQDPGLGLRLIYFSYDVKMKEKGDIPEGYSVSREKKERFSLILESASTNQTSMYLCASSSGTVSGNTIYFGEGSWLTVV.

The chain links TRBV5-1 to TRBJ2-3; 7 bases are a match to TRBD2. Germline loops: CDR1 SGHRS, CDR2 YFSETQ. V gave up 9 bases and J gave up 6 bases; unmatched junction bases: 4. The length of the CDR3 is 11 residues. The CDR3 coding sequence is TGCGCCACCACCGGGGGGGATACGCAGTATTTT. Encoded protein: CATTGGDTQYF.

The chain has TRBV28 and TRBJ2-1; D perhaps matches TRBD1 (6 bases). The CDR3 contains 13 residues. Germline values: CDR1 MDHEN, CDR2 SYDVKM. V lost 6 bases, J lost 4 bases, and 10 bases lay in between. CDR3 coding DNA: TGTGCCAGCAGCCGAACAGGGTACAATGAGCAGTTCTTC. As protein: CASSRTGYNEQFF.

The genes are TRBV29-1 and TRBJ1-1, with TRBD1 matching 8 bases. Germline loops: CDR1 SQVTM, CDR2 ANQGSEA. CDR3 length: 12 amino acids. Trimming took 7 bases from V and 2 from J; bases not matched to a gene: 3. This chain's CDR3 is CSAGQGNTEAFF. The CDR3 coding sequence is TGCAGCGCAGGACAGGGAAACACTGAAGCTTTCTTT.

The J gene is TRBJ2-1, the V gene TRBV18; 10 bases match TRBD2. Germline-derived CDR1 and CDR2 are KGHSH and LQKENI. J gave up 7 bases and V 6 bases, and 6 bases lay outside the gene matches. This CDR3 is 14 amino acids long. CDR3 amino acids: CASSGTSVWNEQFF. The CDR3 DNA reads TGTGCCAGCTCGGGGACTAGCGTTTGGAATGAGCAGTTCTTC.

This rearrangement joins TRBV11-2 to TRBJ2-7; maybe TRBD1 (5 bases). Trimming shortened V by 6 bases and J by 1 base, and 16 bases separated the two germline ends. There are 15 residues in the CDR3. The V gene's germline CDR1 is SGHAT and CDR2 FQNNGV. CDR3 nucleotides: TGTGCCAGCAGGGCGGTCGCCACAGGTTCCTACGAGCAGTACTTC. This sequence encodes CASRAVATGSYEQYF.

This sequence joins TRBV5-1 and TRBJ2-3; possible D gene TRBD2, 6 bases. Trimming pared 4 bases from V and 2 bases from J, leaving 20 bases between. This CDR3 is built from 17 residues. Germline loops: CDR1 SGHRS, CDR2 YFSETQ. CDR3 nucleotide sequence: TGCGCCAGCAGCCCGGAGGGTGGAGGGACCTACACAGATACGCAGTATTTT. This translates into CASSPEGGGTYTDTQYF.

The CDR3 is CASSPVGGRQFF. CDR3 DNA sequence: TGTGCCAGCAGCCCCGTCGGGGGTAGGCAGTTCTTC. The chain carries TRBV11-3 and TRBJ2-1; a weak D match, TRBD2 (6 bases). V was cut by 5 bases and J by 12 bases, with 14 bases left in between. Germline lookup yields CDR1 SGHNT and CDR2 YENEEA. CDR3 size: 12 residues.

The J gene is TRBJ2-7, the V gene TRBV29-1; the match to TRBD2 covers 14 bases. This CDR3 spans 14 amino acids. Germline V gives CDR1 SQVTM, CDR2 ANQGSEA. With V trimmed by 4 bases and J by 5 bases, 4 bases remained unmatched. The CDR3 region is CSVAGTSGSDEQYF. In DNA, the CDR3 is TGCAGCGTTGCCGGGACTAGCGGGAGTGACGAGCAGTACTTC.

This sequence joins TRBV30 and TRBJ2-5; 14 bases agree with TRBD2. The DNA end is a closer match to TRBJ2-7, so the J assignment may be wrong. Per germline, CDR1 GTSNPN and CDR2 SVGIG (reference sequence). The CDR3 covers 18 residues. The CDR3 region has the DNA TGTGCCTGGAGTGGGGGTACGGGACTAGCGGGGGTTCCCTACGAGCAGTACTTC. It translates to CAWSGGTGLAGVPYEQYF.

The chain employs TRBV19 and TRBJ1-1; possible D gene TRBD1, 6 bases. Germline-derived CDR1 and CDR2 are LNHDA and SQIVND (reference sequence). The CDR3 length is 15 residues. The V gene lost 4 bases and the J gene lost 1 base, with 13 bases spanning the gap. The DNA of the CDR3 is TGTGCCAGTAGTACCAACAGGGAGTGGAACACTGAAGCTTTCTTT. This sequence encodes CASSTNREWNTEAFF.

The J gene is TRBJ2-7, the V gene TRBV7-6; no firm D call. Germline V lookup: CDR1 SGHVS, CDR2 FNYEAQ. This CDR3 has 16 residues. V was pared by 3 bases and J by 0 bases, with 15 bases between. The DNA for the CDR3 is TGTGCCAGCAGCTTCTCCAATGGGCCCTACTCCTACGAGCAGTACTTC. Its protein is CASSFSNGPYSYEQYF.

The V gene is TRBV5-1, the J gene TRBJ1-1; a weak D match, TRBD1 (6 bases). From germline, CDR1 is SGHRS and CDR2 YFSETQ. The CDR3 totals 14 residues. Trimming pared 1 base from V and 1 base from J, leaving 8 bases between. In DNA form, the CDR3 reads TGCGCCAGCAGCTTGTCGACAGGGAACACTGAAGCTTTCTTT. Translation gives CASSLSTGNTEAFF.

The rearrangement uses TRBV7-2 and TRBJ2-1, with 13 bases lining up with TRBD2. The germline V gene has CDR1 SGHTA and CDR2 FQGNSA. CDR3 size: 15 residues. V lost 4 bases to trimming and J lost 8 bases; unmatched junction nucleotides: 5. The CDR3 DNA reads as TGTGCCAGCAGCTGGGGGACTAGCGGGGCAGATGAGCAGTTCTTC. Protein product: CASSWGTSGADEQFF.

The chain couples TRBV6-1 to TRBJ2-7; 11 bases map to TRBD2. V trimming: 5 bases; J trimming: 2 bases; junction bases outside the gene matches: 5. The CDR3 sequence is 15 residues long. Germline V gives CDR1 MNHNS, CDR2 SASEGT. CDR3 DNA: TGTGCCAGCAGTTTATTAGCGGGAGGGACCTACGAGCAGTACTTC. It specifies CASSLLAGGTYEQYF.

The chain links TRBV27 to TRBJ2-7; 9 bases fit TRBD2. The germline V gene encodes CDR1 MNHEY and CDR2 SMNVEV (reference sequence). The V segment lost 6 bases and the J segment 3 bases; nucleotides outside the gene matches: 3. This CDR3 is 13 amino acids long. CDR3 in DNA: TGTGCCAGCAGACTTAGCGGGGGCTACGAGCAGTACTTC. The encoded protein is CASRLSGGYEQYF.

The chain carries TRBV7-8 and TRBJ1-1, with a weak D call TRBD1 (5 bases). Deletions cut 5 bases from V and 1 base from J, with 20 bases between. Looked up from germline, CDR1 is SGHVS and CDR2 is FQNEAQ. The CDR3 is 17 residues long. CDR3: CASSPGAGTTRNTEAFF. DNA for the CDR3: TGTGCCAGCAGCCCCGGGGCCGGGACGACTAGGAACACTGAAGCTTTCTTT.

The chain combines TRBV30 with TRBJ2-3; D may be TRBD1 (5 bases). CDR1 GTSNPN and CDR2 SVGIG come from the germline V gene (reference sequence). The CDR3 extends over 14 amino acids. Trimming took off 2 bases at V and 3 bases at J, with 12 bases between the two ends. For the CDR3, the DNA is TGTGCCTGGAGTTTCAACAGGTTTACAGATACGCAGTATTTT. Translating it yields CAWSFNRFTDTQYF.

The V gene is TRBV7-3, the J gene TRBJ2-2; D is undetermined. Trimming shortened V by 5 bases and J by 0 bases, and 10 bases separated the two germline ends. The germline CDR1 and CDR2 sequences are SGHTA and FQGTGA. This CDR3 is built from 15 residues. The CDR3 DNA sequence: TGTGCCAGCAGCGACCGGCGGTCGAACACCGGGGAGCTGTTTTTT. It encodes CASSDRRSNTGELFF.

CDR3 in DNA: TGTGCCAGTAGTAGGGGACAGGGTTATCACATTCAGTACTTC. Translation gives CASSRGQGYHIQYF. This chain joins TRBV19 and TRBJ2-4, with 9 nucleotides matching TRBD1. The CDR3 length is 14 residues. J lost 8 bases, V lost 4 bases, and 6 bases had no gene match. CDR1 and CDR2 from the germline V gene are LNHDA and SQIVND (reference sequence).